This TCR beta chain was recorded in a study of graft-versus-host responses after intestinal transplantation. Overall study context: All recipients were transplanted with multivisceral, liver-intestinal, or isolated intestinal grafts.

Sequenced by immunoSEQ multiplex PCR; TCRdb stores in-frame clones only, minus some. The data hold approximately 60,000 clones, with over 85% observed a single time. Study results and caveats: The study associated peak circulating GvH clone levels with early post-transplant HvG declines.

The germline V gene encodes CDR1 MNHEY and CDR2 SVGAGI. Trimming took off 4 bases at V and 5 bases at J, with 5 bases between the two ends. This CDR3 region has 12 residues. About this clone itself: Its antigen remains unknown.

This sample comprised PBMCs, obtained 26 days after transplant. This TCR derives from a human patient who received an intestinal transplant, so some T cells may come from the graft donor. V and J are TRBV6-5 and TRBJ2-2; no reliable D call. The CDR3 loop reads CASSWRTGELFF. The CDR3 nucleotides are TGTGCCAGCAGTTGGCGGACCGGGGAGCTGTTTTTT.